The 7 T cell receptor beta chains below come from one sample, sequenced in a study of OX40 agonist ivuxolimab in advanced cancers. Produced via immunoSEQ multiplex PCR; TCRdb's table is partial and in-frame only. Of approximately 50,000 clones in the sample, 88% were seen once. The sequencing here drew on CD4+ or CD8+ T cells sorted from blood, taken in a trial of the OX40 agonist ivuxolimab. Every receptor here comes from an adult with an advanced solid tumor such as melanoma, head and neck, liver or kidney cancer.

J is TRBJ2-2 and V is TRBV19; D call uncertain. From germline, CDR1 is LNHDA and CDR2 SQIVND (reference sequence). The CDR3 is made up of 16 amino acids. V was cut by 5 bases and J by 2 bases, with 15 bases left in between. The CDR3 is CASSPWRAPNTGELFF. The CDR3 DNA reads as TGTGCCAGTAGTCCATGGCGAGCACCTAACACCGGGGAGCTGTTTTTT.

This clone was seen once. The rearrangement joins TRBV13 to TRBJ2-3, with 9 nucleotides matching TRBD2. The V gene end was trimmed by 5 bases and the J gene end by 6 bases; junction bases not matched to a gene: 15. The germline CDR1 and CDR2 sequences are PRHDT and FYEKMQ (reference sequence). This CDR3 is built from 17 residues. In DNA form, the CDR3 reads TGTGCCAGCAGCCCCGCCCCGGGTAGCGGGAGTCCCGATACGCAGTATTTT. It translates to CASSPAPGSGSPDTQYF.

The chain recombines TRBV7-3 with TRBJ2-1; TRBD2 agrees at 10 bases. Germline V gives CDR1 SGHTA, CDR2 FQGTGA. Trimming took 5 bases from V and 8 from J; bases not matched to a gene: 12. This CDR3 has 16 amino acids. The CDR3 DNA reads TGTGCCAGCAGCAAGATCCTAAGCGGGGGGGTACATGAGCAGTTCTTC. This encodes CASSKILSGGVHEQFF.

The rearrangement links TRBV6-1 to TRBJ2-4; TRBD2 agrees at 12 bases. Germline values: CDR1 MNHNS, CDR2 SASEGT. This CDR3 is 17 amino acids long. V shed 4 bases, J shed 1 base, and the junction held 5 bases outside the gene matches. The CDR3 bases are TGTGCCAGCAGTGCCCATACTAGCGGGAGGGCCAAAAACATTCAGTACTTC. Translated, it gives CASSAHTSGRAKNIQYF.

The chain is built from TRBV11-2 and TRBJ2-1, with D perhaps TRBD2 (6 bases). The V gene lost 6 bases and the J gene lost 10 bases, with 19 bases spanning the gap. Germline values: CDR1 SGHAT, CDR2 FQNNGV. This CDR3 contains 14 residues. In DNA form, the CDR3 reads TGTGCCAGCAGTCGAAATCGTGGACTAAGCGAGCAGTTCTTC. Its translation is CASSRNRGLSEQFF.

V and J are TRBV7-9 and TRBJ1-2; D not certain. CDR1 is SEHNR, CDR2 FQNEAQ, per germline (reference sequence). The CDR3 loop spans 14 amino acids. V lost 1 base, J lost 8 bases, and 14 bases lay in between. The CDR3 region is CASSLGRPTNGYTF. The DNA of the CDR3 is TGTGCCAGCAGCTTAGGCCGACCAACCAACGGCTACACCTTC.

The chain carries TRBV7-2 and TRBJ2-7, with TRBD1 matching over 7 bases. Germline V lookup: CDR1 SGHTA, CDR2 FQGNSA. The CDR3 is made up of 14 amino acids. J gave up 5 bases and V 2 bases, and 6 bases lay outside the gene matches. The CDR3 reads CASSLRQGYNEQYF. In DNA, the CDR3 is TGTGCCAGCAGCTTACGACAGGGTTATAACGAGCAGTACTTC.